The 15 T cell receptor beta chains presented below share a single source sample, sequenced in a study of CD8 T cells in Susac syndrome. When the RNA was reverse transcribed, random hexamers were used with an input of roughly 0.45 to 1 ug. Using its own MiXCR run on the immunoSEQ multiplex PCR reads, TCRdb lists one record per CDR3 protein. In the table there are 120,000 or so distinct CDR3 sequences, 85% to 95% of which are singletons. Sequencing was performed on CD4+ T cells from PBMCs. The receptor set was obtained from a human donor with multiple sclerosis.

The rearrangement links TRBV19 to TRBJ1-5; a possible D gene is TRBD1 (6 bases). The V end lost 9 bases, the J end lost 1 base, and 16 bases lay between the germline ends. The CDR3 is 15 residues long. Germline V CDR1 and CDR2: LNHDA, SQIVND (reference sequence). The CDR3 loop is CASQSRGRSNQPQHF. CDR3 DNA: TGTGCCAGCCAGTCCAGGGGTAGGAGCAATCAGCCCCAGCATTTT.

The chain has TRBV9 and TRBJ2-3, with D perhaps TRBD1 (6 bases). This CDR3 is built from 16 residues. V dropped 0 bases and J dropped 4 bases, with 15 bases sitting between them. Germline CDR1 SGDLS, CDR2 YYNGEE. The DNA of the CDR3 is TGTGCCAGCAGCGTAGAAGGCAGGGGTAGTGCAGATACGCAGTATTTT. This encodes CASSVEGRGSADTQYF.

This chain connects TRBV4-2 to TRBJ2-3, with D maybe TRBD2 (6 bases). There are 13 residues in the CDR3. Trimming took 0 bases from V and 10 from J, leaving 11 bases between them. Germline V gives CDR1 LGHNA, CDR2 YNFKEQ. The CDR3 nucleotides are TGTGCCAGCAGCCAAGAGGCGGGATTGGCGCAGTATTTT. Residues: CASSQEAGLAQYF.

V gene TRBV5-6 combines with J gene TRBJ2-2; 8 bases are a match to TRBD1. This CDR3 has 15 residues. Germline-derived CDR1 and CDR2 are SGHDT and YYEEEE. The V gene end was trimmed by 0 bases and the J gene end by 5 bases; junction bases not matched to a gene: 3. The DNA for the CDR3 is TGTGCCAGCAGCTTGGGGACAGGGAGAACCGGGGAGCTGTTTTTT. Translating gives CASSLGTGRTGELFF.

The chain recombines TRBV7-2 with TRBJ2-3; TRBD1 agrees at 9 bases. Trimming cost V 5 bases and J 5 bases; bases outside gene matches: 5. Looked up from germline, CDR1 is SGHTA and CDR2 is FQGNSA. This CDR3 region has 14 residues. The CDR3 DNA is TGTGCCAGCAGCCCCTCGACAGGGGGAGATACGCAGTATTTT. Its translation is CASSPSTGGDTQYF.

This chain uses TRBV6-5 with TRBJ1-2; D is uncertain. Germline V gene sequence: CDR1 MNHEY, CDR2 SVGAGI. Trimming left V 5 bases short and J 4 bases short, with 11 bases between. This CDR3 region has 13 residues. CDR3 sequence (DNA): TGTGCCAGCAGTAAGGAGGGTGGCTATGGCTACACCTTC. Translation gives CASSKEGGYGYTF.

This clonotype was seen only once. The chain employs TRBV28 and TRBJ1-2; TRBD1 agrees at 8 bases. CDR1 is MDHEN and CDR2 is SYDVKM in the germline V gene. J lost 0 bases, V lost 4 bases, and 13 bases had no gene match. CDR3 length equals 18 residues. The CDR3 spells CASSSPADPGGPNYGYTF. The CDR3 DNA sequence: TGTGCCAGCAGTTCCCCAGCTGACCCAGGGGGCCCTAACTATGGCTACACCTTC.

The genes are TRBV28 and TRBJ1-5, with D maybe TRBD1 (5 bases). Germline CDR1 is MDHEN and CDR2 is SYDVKM. CDR3 length: 12 amino acids. V was shortened by 5 bases and J by 4 bases, with 6 bases between the two germline ends. The CDR3 nucleotides are TGTGCCAGCAGTGGGGGGAATCAGCCCCAGCATTTT. It codes for CASSGGNQPQHF.

The gene calls are TRBV14 and TRBJ1-1, with D unclear. CDR1 SGHDN and CDR2 FVKESK come from the germline V gene. V was clipped by 3 bases and J by 4 bases, with 6 bases between them. This CDR3 has 12 residues. The CDR3, as DNA: TGTGCCAGCAGCCAGCCGAGCACTGAAGCTTTCTTT. Protein sequence: CASSQPSTEAFF.

This clonotype was seen only once. V usage is TRBV6-5 and J usage is TRBJ1-1, with D perhaps matching TRBD1 (5 bases). Germline lookup yields CDR1 MNHEY and CDR2 SVGAGI. CDR3 length: 11 amino acids. The V and J ends lost 10 bases and 10 bases respectively, with 16 bases between them. In nucleotides, the CDR3 is TGTGCCAACAAAATGCAGGGATCAGCTTTCTTT. This gives the protein CANKMQGSAFF.

The chain combines TRBV18 with TRBJ1-2; 9 nucleotides agree with TRBD1. V shed 5 bases, J shed 6 bases, and the junction held 7 bases outside the gene matches. The germline V gene has CDR1 KGHSH and CDR2 LQKENI. The CDR3 spans 14 residues. CDR3 in DNA: TGTGCCAGCTCAGCAACAGGGGGCGCGGATGGCTACACCTTC. This encodes CASSATGGADGYTF.

The genes are TRBV5-6 and TRBJ2-5; 8 bases align to TRBD1. There are 14 residues in the CDR3. Germline CDR1 reads SGHDT; CDR2 reads YYEEEE. J was trimmed by 2 bases and V by 4 bases; bases with no gene match: 4. The CDR3 loop is CASSRDRRQETQYF. In nucleotides, the CDR3 is TGTGCCAGCAGCAGGGACAGGAGACAAGAGACCCAGTACTTC.

V is TRBV29-1 and J is TRBJ1-1; D is perhaps TRBD1 (5 bases). The CDR3 is 13 residues long. Germline V gene data show CDR1 as SQVTM and CDR2 as ANQGSEA. V lost 5 bases and J lost 4, with 14 bases in between. The CDR3 DNA sequence: TGCAGCGTTAAACGAGGGGATGGCACTGAAGCTTTCTTT. Its translation: CSVKRGDGTEAFF. Looking up the rest from reference TRBV29-1 and TRBJ1-1 gives the full variable domain: SAVISQKPSRDICQRGTSLTIQCQVDSQVTMMFWYRQQPGQSLTLIATANQGSEATYESGFVIDKFPISRPNLTFSTLTVSNMSPEDSSIYLCSVKRGDGTEAFFGQGTRLTVV.

The gene calls are TRBV18 and TRBJ2-3; TRBD1 might be the D (6 bases). The V and J ends lost 3 bases and 4 bases respectively, with 11 bases between them. CDR3 length: 14 residues. The germline CDR1 and CDR2 sequences are KGHSH and LQKENI. The CDR3 bases are TGTGCCAGCTCACCCCCGGGACACCCAGATACGCAGTATTTT. Protein sequence: CASSPPGHPDTQYF.

The chain couples TRBV20-1 to TRBJ2-5; 8 bases map to TRBD2. The CDR3 sequence is 12 residues long. Germline V lookup: CDR1 DFQATT, CDR2 SNEGSKA (reference sequence). Trimming cost V 8 bases and J 2 bases; bases outside gene matches: 4. CDR3: CSTLAGQETQYF. CDR3 coding DNA: TGCAGTACATTAGCGGGACAAGAGACCCAGTACTTC.